This TCR beta chain was profiled in a study of human T cells and chemical hapten exposure. Time point specified: pre-sensitization, week 0. The treatment was: therapeutic diphenylcyclopropenone sensitization with weekly scalp DPC. Germline values: CDR1 SGHRS, CDR2 YFSETQ. CDR3 size: 14 residues. Trimming took 5 bases from V and 2 from J; bases not matched to a gene: 6. This clonotype was recorded at least ten times. TCRdb independently ran MiXCR on the RACE reads; one entry per CDR3 protein. The sample shows a few hundred thousand distinct CDR3 sequences, 7.5% to 10% of them seen only once. The chain has TRBV5-1 and TRBJ1-1; the match to TRBD1 covers 7 bases. The receptor comes from a woman aged 40 to 50 with alopecia areata. Some clones in this sample may be carry-over from other donors' samples. Here the sequenced sample was whole blood, taken in connection with sensitization to the hapten diphenylcyclopropenone (DPC). The CDR3 DNA reads as TGCGCCAGCAGTCGAGACAGGGCAAACACTGAAGCTTTCTTT. It translates to CASSRDRANTEAFF.